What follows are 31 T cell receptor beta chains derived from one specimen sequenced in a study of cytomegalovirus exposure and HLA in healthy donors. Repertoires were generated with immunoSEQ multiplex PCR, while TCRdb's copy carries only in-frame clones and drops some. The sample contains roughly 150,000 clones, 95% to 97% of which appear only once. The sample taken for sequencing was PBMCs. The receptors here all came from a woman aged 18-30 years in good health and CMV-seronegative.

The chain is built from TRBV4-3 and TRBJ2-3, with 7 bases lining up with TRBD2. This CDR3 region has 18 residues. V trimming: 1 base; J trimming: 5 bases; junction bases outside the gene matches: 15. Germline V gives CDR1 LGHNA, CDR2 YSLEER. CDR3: CASSQGAAGTAAGDTQYF. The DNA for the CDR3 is TGCGCCAGCAGCCAAGGTGCAGCGGGGACGGCGGCTGGAGATACGCAGTATTTT.

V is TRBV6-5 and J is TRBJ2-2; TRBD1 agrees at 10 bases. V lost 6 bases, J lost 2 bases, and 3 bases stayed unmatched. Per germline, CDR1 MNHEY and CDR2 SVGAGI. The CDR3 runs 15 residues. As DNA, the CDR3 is TGTGCCAGCAGCCGACAGGGGGCAAACACCGGGGAGCTGTTTTTT. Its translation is CASSRQGANTGELFF.

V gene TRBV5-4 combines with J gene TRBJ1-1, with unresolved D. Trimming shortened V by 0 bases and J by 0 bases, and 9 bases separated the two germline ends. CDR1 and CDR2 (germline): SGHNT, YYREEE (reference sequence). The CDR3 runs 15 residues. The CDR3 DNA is TGTGCCAGCAGCTTGGACCGGGATCTGAACACTGAAGCTTTCTTT. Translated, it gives CASSLDRDLNTEAFF.

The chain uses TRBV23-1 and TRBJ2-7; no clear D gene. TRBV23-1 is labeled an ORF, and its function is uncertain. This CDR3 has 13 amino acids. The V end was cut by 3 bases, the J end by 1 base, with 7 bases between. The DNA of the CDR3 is TGCGCCAGCAGTCACTGGCCTTCCTACGAGCAGTACTTC. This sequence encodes CASSHWPSYEQYF.

DNA for the CDR3: TGCGCCAGCAGCCACGCCAAGGGACTAGCGGGGGGGTTATACAATGAGCAGTTCTTC. This gives the protein CASSHAKGLAGGLYNEQFF. This chain joins TRBV4-3 and TRBJ2-1; 16 bases map to TRBD2. V shed 3 bases, J shed 4 bases, and the junction held 9 bases outside the gene matches. Looked up from germline, CDR1 is LGHNA and CDR2 is YSLEER. The CDR3 extends over 19 amino acids.

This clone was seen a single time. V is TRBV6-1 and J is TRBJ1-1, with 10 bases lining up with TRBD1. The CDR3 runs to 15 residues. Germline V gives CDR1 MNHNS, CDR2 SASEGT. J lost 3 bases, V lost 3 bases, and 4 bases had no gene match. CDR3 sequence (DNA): TGTGCCAGCAGTGAGGGGACAGGGGATTACACTGAAGCTTTCTTT. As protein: CASSEGTGDYTEAFF.

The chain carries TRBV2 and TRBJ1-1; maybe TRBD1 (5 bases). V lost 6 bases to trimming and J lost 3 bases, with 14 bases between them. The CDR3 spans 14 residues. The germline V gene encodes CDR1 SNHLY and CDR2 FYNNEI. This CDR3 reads CASSGWARDTEAFF. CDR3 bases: TGTGCCAGCAGCGGGTGGGCCAGGGACACTGAAGCTTTCTTT.

This chain's CDR3 is CASSLAGGGDQPQHF. The CDR3 DNA reads TGCGCCAGCAGCTTGGCCGGGGGAGGTGATCAGCCCCAGCATTTT. The V gene is TRBV5-1, the J gene TRBJ1-5, with D maybe TRBD1 (5 bases). The V gene's germline CDR1 is SGHRS and CDR2 YFSETQ. This CDR3 has 15 residues. V was shortened by 0 bases and J by 5 bases, with 12 bases between the two germline ends.

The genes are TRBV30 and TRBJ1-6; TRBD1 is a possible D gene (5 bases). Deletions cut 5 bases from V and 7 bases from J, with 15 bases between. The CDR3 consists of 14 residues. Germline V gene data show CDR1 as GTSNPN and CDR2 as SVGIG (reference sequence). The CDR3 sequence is CAWGRGSENSPLHF. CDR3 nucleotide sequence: TGTGCCTGGGGGCGGGGGTCGGAGAATTCACCCCTCCACTTT.

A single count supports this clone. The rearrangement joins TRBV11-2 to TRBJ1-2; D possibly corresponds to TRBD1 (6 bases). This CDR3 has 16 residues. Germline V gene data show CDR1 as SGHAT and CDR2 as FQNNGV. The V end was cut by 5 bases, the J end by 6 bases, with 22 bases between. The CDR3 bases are TGTGCCAGCAGCCTACAGGGAGCATGGGGAGAGGATGGCTACACCTTC. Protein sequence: CASSLQGAWGEDGYTF.

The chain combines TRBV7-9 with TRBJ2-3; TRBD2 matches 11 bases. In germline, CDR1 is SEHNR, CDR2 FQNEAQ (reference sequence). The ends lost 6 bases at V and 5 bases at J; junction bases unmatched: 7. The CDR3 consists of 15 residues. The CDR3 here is CASRNSGGARDTQYF. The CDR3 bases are TGTGCCAGCAGAAATAGCGGGGGGGCTAGAGATACGCAGTATTTT. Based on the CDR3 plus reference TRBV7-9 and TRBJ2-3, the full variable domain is DTGVSQNPRHKITKRGQNVTFRCDPISEHNRLYWYRQTLGQGPEFLTYFQNEAQLEKSRLLSDRFSAERPKGSFSTLEIQRTEQGDSAMYLCASRNSGGARDTQYFGPGTRLTVL.

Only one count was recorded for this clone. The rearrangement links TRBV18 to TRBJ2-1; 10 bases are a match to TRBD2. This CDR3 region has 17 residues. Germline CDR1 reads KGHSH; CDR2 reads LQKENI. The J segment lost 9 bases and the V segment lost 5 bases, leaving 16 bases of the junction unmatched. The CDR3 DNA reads TGTGCCAGCTCAGGGGCTAGCGGGGGCCCACGCCTCGGTGAGCAGTTCTTC. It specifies CASSGASGGPRLGEQFF.

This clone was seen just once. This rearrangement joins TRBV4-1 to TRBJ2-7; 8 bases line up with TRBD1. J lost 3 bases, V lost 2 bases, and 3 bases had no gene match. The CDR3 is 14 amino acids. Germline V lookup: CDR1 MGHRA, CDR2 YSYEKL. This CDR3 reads CASSQLDRDYEQYF. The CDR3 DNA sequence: TGCGCCAGCAGCCAATTGGACAGGGACTACGAGCAGTACTTC.

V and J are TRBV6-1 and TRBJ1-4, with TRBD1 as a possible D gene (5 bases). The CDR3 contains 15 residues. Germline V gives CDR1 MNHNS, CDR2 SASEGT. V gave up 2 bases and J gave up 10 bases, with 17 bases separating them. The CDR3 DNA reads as TGTGCCAGCAGTGAATCTCGGGGGACCGCCGGAAAACTGTTTTTT. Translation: CASSESRGTAGKLFF.

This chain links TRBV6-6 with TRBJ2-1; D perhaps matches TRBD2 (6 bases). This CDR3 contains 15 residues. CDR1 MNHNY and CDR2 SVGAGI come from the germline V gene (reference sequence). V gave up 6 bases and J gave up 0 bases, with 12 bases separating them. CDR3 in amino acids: CASRDGTYSYNEQFF. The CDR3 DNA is TGTGCCAGCAGGGACGGGACTTACTCCTACAATGAGCAGTTCTTC.

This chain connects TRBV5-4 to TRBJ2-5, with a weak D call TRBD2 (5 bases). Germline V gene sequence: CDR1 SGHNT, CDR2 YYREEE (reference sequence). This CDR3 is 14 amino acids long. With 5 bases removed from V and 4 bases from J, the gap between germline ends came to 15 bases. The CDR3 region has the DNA TGTGCCAGCAGACCCCGGCTAGCTGCAGAGACCCAGTACTTC. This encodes CASRPRLAAETQYF.

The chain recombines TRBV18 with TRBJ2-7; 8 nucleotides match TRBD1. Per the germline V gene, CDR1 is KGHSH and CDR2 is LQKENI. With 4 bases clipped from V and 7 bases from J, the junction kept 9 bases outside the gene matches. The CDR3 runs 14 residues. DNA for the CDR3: TGTGCCAGCTCACTGGGACAGGCCGCCTTGGAGCAGTACTTC. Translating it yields CASSLGQAALEQYF.

The CDR3 region is CASRVLEGNQPQHF. CDR3 bases: TGTGCCAGCAGAGTCTTAGAGGGAAATCAGCCCCAGCATTTT. The V and J genes are TRBV7-8 and TRBJ1-5; D not certain. The length of the CDR3 is 14 residues. V gave up 6 bases and J gave up 4 bases, with 13 bases separating them. Per the germline V gene, CDR1 is SGHVS and CDR2 is FQNEAQ.

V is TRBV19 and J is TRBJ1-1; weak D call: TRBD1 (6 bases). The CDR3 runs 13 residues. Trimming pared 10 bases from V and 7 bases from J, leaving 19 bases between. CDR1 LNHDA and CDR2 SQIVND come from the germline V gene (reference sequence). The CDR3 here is CATRQAAGDEAFF. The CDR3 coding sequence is TGTGCCACGCGACAAGCAGCAGGGGATGAAGCTTTCTTT.

The DNA of the CDR3 is TGTGCCAGCAGCTTGGAGTACGCGGAGCAGTACTTC. It specifies CASSLEYAEQYF. The chain is built from TRBV5-8 and TRBJ2-7; D gene unclear. CDR3 length equals 12 residues. Trimming cost V 0 bases and J 7 bases, with 8 bases left between them. CDR1 SGHTS and CDR2 YDEGEE come from the germline V gene. The full variable domain, its missing parts supplied by reference TRBV5-8 and TRBJ2-7, is EAGVTQSPTHLIKTRGQQATLRCSPISGHTSVYWYQQALGLGLQFLLWYDEGEERNRGNFPPRFSGRQFPNYSSELNVNALELEDSALYLCASSLEYAEQYFGPGTRLTVT.

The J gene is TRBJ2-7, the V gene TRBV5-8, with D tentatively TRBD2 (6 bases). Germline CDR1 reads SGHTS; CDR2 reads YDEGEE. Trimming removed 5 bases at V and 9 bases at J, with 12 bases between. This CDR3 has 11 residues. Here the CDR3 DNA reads TGTGCCAGCAGTTGGGACTTCGGGCAGTACTTC. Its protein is CASSWDFGQYF.

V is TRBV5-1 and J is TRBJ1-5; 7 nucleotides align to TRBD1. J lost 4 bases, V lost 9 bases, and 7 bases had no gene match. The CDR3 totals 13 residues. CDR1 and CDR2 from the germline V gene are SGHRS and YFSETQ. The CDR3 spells CANRNRGNQPQHF. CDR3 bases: TGCGCCAACCGAAACAGGGGTAATCAGCCCCAGCATTTT.

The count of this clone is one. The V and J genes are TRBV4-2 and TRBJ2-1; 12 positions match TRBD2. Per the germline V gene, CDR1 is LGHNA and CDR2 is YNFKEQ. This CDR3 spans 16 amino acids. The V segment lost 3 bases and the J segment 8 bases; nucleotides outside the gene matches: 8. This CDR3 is CASSHPSGGETDEQFF. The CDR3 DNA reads TGTGCCAGCAGCCACCCTAGCGGGGGGGAAACAGATGAGCAGTTCTTC.

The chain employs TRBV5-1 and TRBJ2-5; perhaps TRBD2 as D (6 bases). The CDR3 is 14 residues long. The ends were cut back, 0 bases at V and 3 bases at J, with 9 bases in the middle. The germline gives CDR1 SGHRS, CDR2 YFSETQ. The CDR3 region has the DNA TGCGCCAGCAGCTTGGCGGGGGAAAAAGAGACCCAGTACTTC. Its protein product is CASSLAGEKETQYF.

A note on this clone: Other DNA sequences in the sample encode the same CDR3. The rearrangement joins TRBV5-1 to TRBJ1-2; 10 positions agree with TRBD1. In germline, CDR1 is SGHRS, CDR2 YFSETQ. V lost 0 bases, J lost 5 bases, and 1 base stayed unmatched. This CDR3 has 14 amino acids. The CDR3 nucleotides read TGCGCCAGCAGCTTGGGGGGACAGGGGTATGGCTACACCTTC. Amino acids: CASSLGGQGYGYTF.

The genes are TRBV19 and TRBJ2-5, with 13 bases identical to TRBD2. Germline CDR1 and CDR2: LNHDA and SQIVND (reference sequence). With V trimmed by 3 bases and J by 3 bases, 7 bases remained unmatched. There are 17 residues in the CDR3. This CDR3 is CASSIRTSGGMKETQYF. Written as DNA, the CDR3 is TGTGCCAGTAGTATTAGGACTAGCGGGGGTATGAAAGAGACCCAGTACTTC.

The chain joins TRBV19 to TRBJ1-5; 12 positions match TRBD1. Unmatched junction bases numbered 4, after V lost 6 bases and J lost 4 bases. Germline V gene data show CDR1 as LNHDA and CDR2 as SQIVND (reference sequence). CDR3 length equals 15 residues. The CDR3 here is CASSGTGGLNQPQHF. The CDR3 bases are TGTGCCAGTAGCGGGACAGGGGGCCTTAATCAGCCCCAGCATTTT.

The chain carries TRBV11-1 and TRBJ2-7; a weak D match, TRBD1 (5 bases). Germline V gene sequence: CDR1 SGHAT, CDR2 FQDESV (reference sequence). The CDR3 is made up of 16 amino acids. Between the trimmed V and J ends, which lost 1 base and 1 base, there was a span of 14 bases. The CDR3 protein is CASSLEGAIFSYEQYF. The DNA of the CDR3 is TGTGCCAGCAGCTTAGAAGGGGCAATCTTTTCCTACGAGCAGTACTTC.

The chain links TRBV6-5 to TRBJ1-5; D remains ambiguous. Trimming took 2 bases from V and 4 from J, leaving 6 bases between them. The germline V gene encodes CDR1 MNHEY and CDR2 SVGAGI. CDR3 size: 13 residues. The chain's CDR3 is CASSYGRNQPQHF. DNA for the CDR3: TGTGCCAGCAGTTACGGCAGGAATCAGCCCCAGCATTTT.

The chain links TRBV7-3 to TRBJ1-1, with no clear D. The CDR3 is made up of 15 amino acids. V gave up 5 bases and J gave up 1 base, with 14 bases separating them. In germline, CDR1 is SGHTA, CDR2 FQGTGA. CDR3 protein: CASSPGTGGNTEAFF. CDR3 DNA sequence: TGTGCCAGCAGCCCGGGAACGGGAGGGAACACTGAAGCTTTCTTT.

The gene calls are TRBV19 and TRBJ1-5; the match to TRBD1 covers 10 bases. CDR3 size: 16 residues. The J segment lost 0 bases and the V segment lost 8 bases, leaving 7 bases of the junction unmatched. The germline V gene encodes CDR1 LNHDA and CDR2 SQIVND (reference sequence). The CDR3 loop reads CASHWTGGYSNQPQHF. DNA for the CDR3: TGTGCCAGTCATTGGACAGGGGGATATAGCAATCAGCCCCAGCATTTT.